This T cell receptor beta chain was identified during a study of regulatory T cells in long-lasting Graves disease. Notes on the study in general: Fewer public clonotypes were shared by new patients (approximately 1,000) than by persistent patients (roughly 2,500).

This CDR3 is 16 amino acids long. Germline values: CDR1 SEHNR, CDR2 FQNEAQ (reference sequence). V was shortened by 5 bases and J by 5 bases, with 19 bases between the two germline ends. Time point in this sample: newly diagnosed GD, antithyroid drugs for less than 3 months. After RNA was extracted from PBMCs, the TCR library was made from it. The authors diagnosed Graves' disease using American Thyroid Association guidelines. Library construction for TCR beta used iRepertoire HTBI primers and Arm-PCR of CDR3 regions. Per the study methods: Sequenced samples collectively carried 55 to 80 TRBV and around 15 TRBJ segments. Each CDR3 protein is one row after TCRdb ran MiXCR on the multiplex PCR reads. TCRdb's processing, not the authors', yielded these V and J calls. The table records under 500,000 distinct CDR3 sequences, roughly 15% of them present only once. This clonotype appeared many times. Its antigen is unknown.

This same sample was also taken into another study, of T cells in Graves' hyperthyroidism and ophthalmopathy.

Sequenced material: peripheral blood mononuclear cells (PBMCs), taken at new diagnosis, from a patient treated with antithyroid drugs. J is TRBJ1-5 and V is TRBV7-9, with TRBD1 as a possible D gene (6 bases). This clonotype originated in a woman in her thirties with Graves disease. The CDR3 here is CASSRGGGHFYQPQHF. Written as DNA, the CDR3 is TGTGCCAGCAGCAGAGGTGGGGGACACTTTTATCAGCCCCAGCATTTT.